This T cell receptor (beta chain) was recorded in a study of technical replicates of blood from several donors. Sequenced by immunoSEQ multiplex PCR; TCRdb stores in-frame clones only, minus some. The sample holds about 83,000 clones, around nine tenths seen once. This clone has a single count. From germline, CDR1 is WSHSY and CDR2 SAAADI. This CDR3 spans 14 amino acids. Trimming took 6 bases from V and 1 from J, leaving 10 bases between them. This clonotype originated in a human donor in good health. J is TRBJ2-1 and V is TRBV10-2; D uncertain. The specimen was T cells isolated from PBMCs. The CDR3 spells CASREPLSYNEQFF. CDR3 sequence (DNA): TGCGCCAGCAGGGAGCCCTTATCCTACAATGAGCAGTTCTTC.